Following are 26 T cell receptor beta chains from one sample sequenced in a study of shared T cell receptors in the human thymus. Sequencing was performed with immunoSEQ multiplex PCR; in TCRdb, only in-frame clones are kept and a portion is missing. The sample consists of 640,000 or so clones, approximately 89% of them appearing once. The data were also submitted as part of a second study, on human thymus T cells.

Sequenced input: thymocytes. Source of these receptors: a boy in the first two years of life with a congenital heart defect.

The CDR3 DNA reads as TGCGCCAGCAGCTTATTAGTAGCAGGGCAGAACAATGAGCAGTTCTTC. This sequence encodes CASSLLVAGQNNEQFF. This chain joins TRBV5-1 and TRBJ2-1; D perhaps matches TRBD1 (5 bases). V was shortened by 2 bases and J by 5 bases, with 17 bases between the two germline ends. The germline gives CDR1 SGHRS, CDR2 YFSETQ. This CDR3 comprises 16 residues.

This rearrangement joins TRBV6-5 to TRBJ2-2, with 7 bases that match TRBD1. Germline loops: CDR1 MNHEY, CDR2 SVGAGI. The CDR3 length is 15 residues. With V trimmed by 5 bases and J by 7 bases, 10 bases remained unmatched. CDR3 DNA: TGTGCCAGCAGTCTCATCTGGGACAGCCTCGGGGAGCTGTTTTTT. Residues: CASSLIWDSLGELFF.

CDR3 nucleotide sequence: TGTGCCAGCAGCCTGGGACAGGGGTGGGGAACCGGGGAGCTGTTTTTT. Translating it yields CASSLGQGWGTGELFF. The genes are TRBV7-9 and TRBJ2-2; 10 bases are a match to TRBD1. Germline CDR1 reads SEHNR; CDR2 reads FQNEAQ (reference sequence). The CDR3 spans 16 residues. Trimming at V came to 5 bases and at J to 5 bases, leaving 8 bases not matched to a gene.

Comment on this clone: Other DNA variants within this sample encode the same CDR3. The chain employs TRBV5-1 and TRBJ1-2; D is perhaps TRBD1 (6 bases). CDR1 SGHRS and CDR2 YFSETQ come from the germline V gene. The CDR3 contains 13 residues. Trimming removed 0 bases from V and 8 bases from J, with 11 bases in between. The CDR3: CASSLDRDGGYTF. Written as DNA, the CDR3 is TGCGCCAGCAGCTTGGACAGGGATGGCGGCTACACCTTC.

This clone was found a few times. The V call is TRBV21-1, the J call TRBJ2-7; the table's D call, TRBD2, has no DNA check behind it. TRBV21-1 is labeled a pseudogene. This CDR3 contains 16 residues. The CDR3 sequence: CASSKTLATLPYEQYF. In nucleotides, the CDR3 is TGTGCCAGCAGCAAGACACTAGCGACCCTACCTTACGAGCAGTACTTC.

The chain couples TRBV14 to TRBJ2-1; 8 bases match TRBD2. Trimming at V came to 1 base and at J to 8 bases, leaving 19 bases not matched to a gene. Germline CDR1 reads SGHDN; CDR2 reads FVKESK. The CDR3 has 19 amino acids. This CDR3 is CASSQVGLGRASISDEQFF. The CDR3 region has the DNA TGTGCCAGCAGCCAAGTGGGCCTCGGGAGGGCCAGTATCTCCGATGAGCAGTTCTTC.

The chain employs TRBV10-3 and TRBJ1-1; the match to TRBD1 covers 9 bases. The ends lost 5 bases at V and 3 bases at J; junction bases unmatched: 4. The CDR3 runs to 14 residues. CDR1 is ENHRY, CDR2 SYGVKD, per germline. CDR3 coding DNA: TGTGCCATCAGTACCCGGACAGGGGACACTGAAGCTTTCTTT. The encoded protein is CAISTRTGDTEAFF.

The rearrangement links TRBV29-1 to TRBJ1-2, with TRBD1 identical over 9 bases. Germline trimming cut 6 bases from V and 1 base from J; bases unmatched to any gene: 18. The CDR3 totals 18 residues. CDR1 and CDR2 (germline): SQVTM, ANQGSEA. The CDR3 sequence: CSVSPGQGIGGLNYGYTF. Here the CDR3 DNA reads TGCAGCGTGAGCCCGGGACAGGGAATCGGCGGGCTTAACTATGGCTACACCTTC.

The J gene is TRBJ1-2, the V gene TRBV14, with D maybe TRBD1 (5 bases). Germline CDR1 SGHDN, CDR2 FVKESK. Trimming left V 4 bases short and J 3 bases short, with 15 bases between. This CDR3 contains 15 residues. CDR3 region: CASSRGEGLDYGYTF. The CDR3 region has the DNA TGTGCCAGCAGCCGCGGGGAGGGGCTTGACTATGGCTACACCTTC.

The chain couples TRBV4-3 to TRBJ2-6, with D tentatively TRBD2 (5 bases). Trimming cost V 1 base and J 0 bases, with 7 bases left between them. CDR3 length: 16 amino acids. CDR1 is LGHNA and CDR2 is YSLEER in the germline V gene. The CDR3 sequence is CASSQARDSGANVLTF. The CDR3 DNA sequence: TGCGCCAGCAGCCAAGCTCGGGACTCTGGGGCCAACGTCCTGACTTTC.

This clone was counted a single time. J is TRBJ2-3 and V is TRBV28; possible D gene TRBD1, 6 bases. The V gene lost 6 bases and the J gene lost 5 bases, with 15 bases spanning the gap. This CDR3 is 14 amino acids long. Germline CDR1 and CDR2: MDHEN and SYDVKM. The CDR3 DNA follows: TGTGCCAGCAGAAAAACAGGGATCGGAGATACGCAGTATTTT. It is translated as CASRKTGIGDTQYF.

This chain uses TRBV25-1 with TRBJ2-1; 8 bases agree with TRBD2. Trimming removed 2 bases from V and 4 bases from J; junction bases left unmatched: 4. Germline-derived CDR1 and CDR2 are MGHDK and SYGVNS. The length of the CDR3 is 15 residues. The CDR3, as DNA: TGTGCCAGCAGTGAAGTAGCGGGACGATACAATGAGCAGTTCTTC. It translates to CASSEVAGRYNEQFF.

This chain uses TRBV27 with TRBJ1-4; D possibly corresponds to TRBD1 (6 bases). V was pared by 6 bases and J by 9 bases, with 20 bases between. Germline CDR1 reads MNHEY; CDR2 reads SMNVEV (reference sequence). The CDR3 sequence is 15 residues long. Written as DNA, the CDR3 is TGTGCCAGCAGCCAAGGTGCCCCCCGGGACAAAAAACTGTTTTTT. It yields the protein CASSQGAPRDKKLFF. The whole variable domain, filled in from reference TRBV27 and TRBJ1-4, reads EAQVTQNPRYLITVTGKKLTVTCSQNMNHEYMSWYRQDPGLGLRQIYYSMNVEVTDKGDVPEGYKVSRKEKRNFPLILESPSPNQTSLYFCASSQGAPRDKKLFFGSGTQLSVL.

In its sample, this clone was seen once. The CDR3 nucleotides are TGTGCCAGCAGCCAATATCCACTAGCGGGAGAAATCAATGAGCAGTTCTTC. Protein product: CASSQYPLAGEINEQFF. The chain combines TRBV5-4 with TRBJ2-1, with 11 bases that match TRBD2. CDR3 size: 17 residues. Germline assignment: CDR1 SGHNT and CDR2 YYREEE (reference sequence). The V gene end was trimmed by 4 bases and the J gene end by 6 bases; junction bases not matched to a gene: 12.

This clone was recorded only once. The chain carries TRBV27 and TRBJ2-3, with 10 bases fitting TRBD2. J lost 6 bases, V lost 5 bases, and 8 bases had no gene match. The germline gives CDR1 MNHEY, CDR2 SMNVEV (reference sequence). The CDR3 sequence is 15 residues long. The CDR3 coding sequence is TGTGCCAGCAGTCCCGGTTCAGCGGGAGGGGATACGCAGTATTTT. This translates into CASSPGSAGGDTQYF.

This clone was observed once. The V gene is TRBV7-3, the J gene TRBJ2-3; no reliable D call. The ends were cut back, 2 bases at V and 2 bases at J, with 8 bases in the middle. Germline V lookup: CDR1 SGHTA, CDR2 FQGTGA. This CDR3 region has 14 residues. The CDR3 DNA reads TGTGCCAGCAGCTTACGATCTAACACAGATACGCAGTATTTT. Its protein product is CASSLRSNTDTQYF.

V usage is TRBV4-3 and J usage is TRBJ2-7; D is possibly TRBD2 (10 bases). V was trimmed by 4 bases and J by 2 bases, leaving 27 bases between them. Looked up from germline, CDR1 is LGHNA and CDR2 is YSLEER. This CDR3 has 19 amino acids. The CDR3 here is CASSLRTGVGLASTYEQYF. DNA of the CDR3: TGCGCCAGCAGCCTCCGGACAGGGGTGGGACTAGCGTCGACCTACGAGCAGTACTTC.

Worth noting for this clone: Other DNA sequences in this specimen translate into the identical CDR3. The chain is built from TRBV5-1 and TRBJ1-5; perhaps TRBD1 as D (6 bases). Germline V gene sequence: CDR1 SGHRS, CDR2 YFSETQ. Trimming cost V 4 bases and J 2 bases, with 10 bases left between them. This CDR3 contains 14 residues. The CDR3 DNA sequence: TGCGCCAGCAGCCTACAGGGTGGCAATCAGCCCCAGCATTTT. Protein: CASSLQGGNQPQHF.

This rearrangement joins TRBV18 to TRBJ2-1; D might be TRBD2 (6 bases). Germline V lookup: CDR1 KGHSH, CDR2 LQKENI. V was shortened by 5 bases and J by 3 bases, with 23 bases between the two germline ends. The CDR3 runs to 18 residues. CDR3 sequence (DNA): TGTGCCAGCTCATCCCGGCCTAGCGATATATCCTGCTACAATGAGCAGTTCTTC. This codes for CASSSRPSDISCYNEQFF.

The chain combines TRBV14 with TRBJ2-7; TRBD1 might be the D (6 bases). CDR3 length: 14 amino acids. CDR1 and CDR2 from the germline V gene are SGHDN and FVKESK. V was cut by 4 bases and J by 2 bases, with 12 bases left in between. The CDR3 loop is CASSPPGAPYEQYF. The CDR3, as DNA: TGTGCCAGCAGCCCCCCAGGGGCCCCCTACGAGCAGTACTTC.

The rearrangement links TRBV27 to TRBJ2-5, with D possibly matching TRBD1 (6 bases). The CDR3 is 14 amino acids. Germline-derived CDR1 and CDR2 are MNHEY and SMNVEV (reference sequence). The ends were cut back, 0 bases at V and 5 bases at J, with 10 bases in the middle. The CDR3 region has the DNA TGTGCCAGCAGTTTATCGAAGGACAGCGAGACCCAGTACTTC. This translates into CASSLSKDSETQYF.

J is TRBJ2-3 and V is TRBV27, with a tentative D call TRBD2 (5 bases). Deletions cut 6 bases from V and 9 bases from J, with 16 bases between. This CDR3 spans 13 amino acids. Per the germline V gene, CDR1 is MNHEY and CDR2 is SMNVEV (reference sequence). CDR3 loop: CASSLRLAGTQYF. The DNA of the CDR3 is TGTGCCAGCAGCTTGAGGCTAGCCGGGACGCAGTATTTT.

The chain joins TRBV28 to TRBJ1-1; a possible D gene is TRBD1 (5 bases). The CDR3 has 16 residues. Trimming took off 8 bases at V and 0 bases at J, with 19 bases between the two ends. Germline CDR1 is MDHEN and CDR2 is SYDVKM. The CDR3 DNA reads TGTGCCAGCCGGCGGGACCCCTCAAATATGAACACTGAAGCTTTCTTT. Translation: CASRRDPSNMNTEAFF.

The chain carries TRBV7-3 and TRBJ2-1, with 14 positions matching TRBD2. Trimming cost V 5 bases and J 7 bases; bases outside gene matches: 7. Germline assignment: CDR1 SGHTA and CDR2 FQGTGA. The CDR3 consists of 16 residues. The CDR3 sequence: CASSAGLAGGENEQFF. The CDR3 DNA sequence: TGTGCCAGCAGCGCCGGACTAGCGGGGGGCGAGAATGAGCAGTTCTTC.

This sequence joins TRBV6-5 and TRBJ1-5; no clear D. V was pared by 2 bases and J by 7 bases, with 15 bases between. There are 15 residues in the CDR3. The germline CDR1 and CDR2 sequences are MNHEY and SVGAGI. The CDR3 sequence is CASSYERGPDQPQHF. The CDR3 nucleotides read TGTGCCAGCAGTTACGAAAGAGGGCCCGACCAGCCCCAGCATTTT.

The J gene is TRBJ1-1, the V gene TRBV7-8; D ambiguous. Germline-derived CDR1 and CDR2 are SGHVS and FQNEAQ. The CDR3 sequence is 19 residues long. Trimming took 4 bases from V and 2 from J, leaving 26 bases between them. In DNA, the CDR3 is TGTGCCAGCAGCTCCTATATGTGGCCCGACCGGGTCTACAACACTGAAGCTTTCTTT. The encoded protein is CASSSYMWPDRVYNTEAFF.